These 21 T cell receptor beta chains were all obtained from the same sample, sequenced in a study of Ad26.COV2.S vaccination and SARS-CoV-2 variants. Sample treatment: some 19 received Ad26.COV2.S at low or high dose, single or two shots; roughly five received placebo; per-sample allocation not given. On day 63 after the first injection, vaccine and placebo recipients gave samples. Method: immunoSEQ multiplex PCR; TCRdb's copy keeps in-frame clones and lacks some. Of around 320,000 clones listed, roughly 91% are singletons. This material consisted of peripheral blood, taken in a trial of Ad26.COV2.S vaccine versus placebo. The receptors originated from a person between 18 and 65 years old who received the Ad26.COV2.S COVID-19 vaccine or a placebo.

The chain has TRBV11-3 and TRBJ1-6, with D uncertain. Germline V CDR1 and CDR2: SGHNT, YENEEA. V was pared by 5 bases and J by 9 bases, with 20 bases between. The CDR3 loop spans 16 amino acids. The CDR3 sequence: CASSPSNGRSGSPLHF. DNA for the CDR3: TGTGCCAGCAGCCCCTCGAACGGCAGGTCTGGTTCACCCCTCCACTTT.

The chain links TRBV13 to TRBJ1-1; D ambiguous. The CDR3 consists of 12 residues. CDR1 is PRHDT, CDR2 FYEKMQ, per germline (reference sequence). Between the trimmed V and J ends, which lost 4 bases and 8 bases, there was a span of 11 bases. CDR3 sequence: CASSYQTEEAFF. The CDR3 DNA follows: TGTGCCAGCAGCTACCAGACGGAAGAAGCTTTCTTT.

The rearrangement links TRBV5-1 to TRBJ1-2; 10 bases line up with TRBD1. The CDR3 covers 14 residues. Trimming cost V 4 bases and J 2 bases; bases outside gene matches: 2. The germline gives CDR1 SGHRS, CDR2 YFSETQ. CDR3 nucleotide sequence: TGCGCCAGCAGCGGGGGACAGGGGAACTATGGCTACACCTTC. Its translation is CASSGGQGNYGYTF.

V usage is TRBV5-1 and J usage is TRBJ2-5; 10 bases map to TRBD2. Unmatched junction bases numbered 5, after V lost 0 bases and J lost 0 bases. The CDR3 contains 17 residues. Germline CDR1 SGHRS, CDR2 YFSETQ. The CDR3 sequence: CASSLVVTSGDQETQYF. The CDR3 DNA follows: TGCGCCAGCAGCTTGGTAGTTACTAGCGGGGACCAAGAGACCCAGTACTTC. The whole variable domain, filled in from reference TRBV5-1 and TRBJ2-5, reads KAGVTQTPRYLIKTRGQQVTLSCSPISGHRSVSWYQQTPGQGLQFLFEYFSETQRNKGNFPGRFSGRQFSNSRSEMNVSTLELGDSALYLCASSLVVTSGDQETQYFGPGTRLLVL.

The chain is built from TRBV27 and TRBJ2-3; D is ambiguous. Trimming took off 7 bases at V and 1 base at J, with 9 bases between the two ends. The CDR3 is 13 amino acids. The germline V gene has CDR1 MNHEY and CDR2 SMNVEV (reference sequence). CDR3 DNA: TGTGCCAGCACCACCACGGGCACAGATACGCAGTATTTT. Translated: CASTTTGTDTQYF.

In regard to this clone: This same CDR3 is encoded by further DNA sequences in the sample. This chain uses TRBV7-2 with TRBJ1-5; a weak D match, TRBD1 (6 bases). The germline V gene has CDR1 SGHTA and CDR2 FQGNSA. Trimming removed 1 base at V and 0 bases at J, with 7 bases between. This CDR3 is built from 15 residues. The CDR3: CASSLDRVSNQPQHF. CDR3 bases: TGTGCCAGCAGCTTAGACAGGGTTAGCAATCAGCCCCAGCATTTT.

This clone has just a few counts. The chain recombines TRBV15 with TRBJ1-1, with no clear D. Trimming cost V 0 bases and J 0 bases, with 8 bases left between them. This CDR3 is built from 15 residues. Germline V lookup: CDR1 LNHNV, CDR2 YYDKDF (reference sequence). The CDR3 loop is CATSRDRLMNTEAFF. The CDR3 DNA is TGTGCCACCAGCAGAGACCGGCTCATGAACACTGAAGCTTTCTTT.

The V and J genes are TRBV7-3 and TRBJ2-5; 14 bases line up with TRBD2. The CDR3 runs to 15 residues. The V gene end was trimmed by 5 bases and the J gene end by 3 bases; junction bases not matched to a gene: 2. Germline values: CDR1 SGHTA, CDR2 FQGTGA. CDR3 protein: CASSRLAGGKETQYF. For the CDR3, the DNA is TGTGCCAGCAGCCGACTAGCGGGGGGGAAAGAGACCCAGTACTTC.

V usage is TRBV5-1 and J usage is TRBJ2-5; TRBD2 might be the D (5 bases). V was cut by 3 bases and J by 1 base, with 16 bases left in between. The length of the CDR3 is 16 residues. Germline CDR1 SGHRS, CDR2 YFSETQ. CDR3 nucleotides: TGCGCCAGCAGCTCTGGAGGAACTCTGGGCCAAGAGACCCAGTACTTC. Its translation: CASSSGGTLGQETQYF.

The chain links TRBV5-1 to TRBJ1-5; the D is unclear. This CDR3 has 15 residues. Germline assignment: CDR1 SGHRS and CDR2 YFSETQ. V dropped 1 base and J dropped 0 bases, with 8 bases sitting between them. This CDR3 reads CASSLRGDSNQPQHF. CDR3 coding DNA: TGCGCCAGCAGCTTGCGGGGAGATAGCAATCAGCCCCAGCATTTT.

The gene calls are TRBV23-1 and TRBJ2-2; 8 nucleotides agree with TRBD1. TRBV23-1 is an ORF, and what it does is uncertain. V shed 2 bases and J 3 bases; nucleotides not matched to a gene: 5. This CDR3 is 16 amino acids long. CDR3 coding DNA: TGCGCCAGCAGTCAACAGGGGGCGCAGGACACCGGGGAGCTGTTTTTT. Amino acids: CASSQQGAQDTGELFF.

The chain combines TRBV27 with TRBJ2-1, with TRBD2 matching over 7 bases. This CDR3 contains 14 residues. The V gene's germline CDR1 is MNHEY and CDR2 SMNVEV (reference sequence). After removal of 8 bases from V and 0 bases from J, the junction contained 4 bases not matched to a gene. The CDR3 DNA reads TGTGCCAGCGGAGAGCGGGACTCCTACAATGAGCAGTTCTTC. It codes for CASGERDSYNEQFF.

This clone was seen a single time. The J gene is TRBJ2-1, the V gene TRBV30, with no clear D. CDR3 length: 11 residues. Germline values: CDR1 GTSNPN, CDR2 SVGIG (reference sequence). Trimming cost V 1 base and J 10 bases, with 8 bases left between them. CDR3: CAWSDAEEQFF. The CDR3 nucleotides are TGTGCCTGGAGTGATGCTGAGGAGCAGTTCTTC.

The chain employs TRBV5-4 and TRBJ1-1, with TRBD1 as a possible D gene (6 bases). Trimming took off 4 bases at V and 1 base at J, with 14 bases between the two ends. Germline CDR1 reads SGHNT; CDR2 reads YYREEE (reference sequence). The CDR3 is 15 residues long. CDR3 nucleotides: TGTGCCAGCAGCCTTACGGGGACACAGAACACTGAAGCTTTCTTT. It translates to CASSLTGTQNTEAFF.

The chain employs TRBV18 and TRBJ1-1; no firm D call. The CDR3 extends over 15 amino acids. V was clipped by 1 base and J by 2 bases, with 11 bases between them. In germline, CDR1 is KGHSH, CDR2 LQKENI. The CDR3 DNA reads TGTGCCAGCTCACCACAGGAAGGATCTAACACTGAAGCTTTCTTT. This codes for CASSPQEGSNTEAFF.

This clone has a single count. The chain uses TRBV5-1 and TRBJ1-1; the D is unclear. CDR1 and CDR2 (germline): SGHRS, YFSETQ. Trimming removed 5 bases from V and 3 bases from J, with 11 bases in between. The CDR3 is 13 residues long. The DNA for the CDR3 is TGCGCCAGCAGAACAGATTTATACACTGAAGCTTTCTTT. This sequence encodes CASRTDLYTEAFF.

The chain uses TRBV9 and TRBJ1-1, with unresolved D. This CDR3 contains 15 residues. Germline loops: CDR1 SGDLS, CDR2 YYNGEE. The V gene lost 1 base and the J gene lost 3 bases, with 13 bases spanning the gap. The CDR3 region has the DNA TGTGCCAGCAGCGTACAGGTTGAGGGCGACACTGAAGCTTTCTTT. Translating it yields CASSVQVEGDTEAFF.

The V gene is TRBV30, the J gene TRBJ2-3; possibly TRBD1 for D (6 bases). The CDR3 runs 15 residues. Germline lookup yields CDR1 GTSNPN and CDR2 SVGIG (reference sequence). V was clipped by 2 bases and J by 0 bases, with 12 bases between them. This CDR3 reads CAWSTGTLSTDTQYF. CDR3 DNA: TGTGCCTGGAGTACCGGGACACTTAGCACAGATACGCAGTATTTT.

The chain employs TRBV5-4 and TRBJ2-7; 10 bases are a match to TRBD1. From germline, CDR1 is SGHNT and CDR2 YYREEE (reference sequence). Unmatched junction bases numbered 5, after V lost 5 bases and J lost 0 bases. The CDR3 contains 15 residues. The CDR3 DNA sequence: TGTGCCAGCAGGCGAGGGACAGGGGACTCCTACGAGCAGTACTTC. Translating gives CASRRGTGDSYEQYF.

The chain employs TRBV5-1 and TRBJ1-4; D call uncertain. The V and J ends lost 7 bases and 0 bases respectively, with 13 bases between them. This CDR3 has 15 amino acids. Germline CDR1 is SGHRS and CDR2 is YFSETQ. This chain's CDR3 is CASSTMGTTNEKLFF. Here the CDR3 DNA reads TGCGCCAGCTCGACCATGGGGACAACTAATGAAAAACTGTTTTTT.

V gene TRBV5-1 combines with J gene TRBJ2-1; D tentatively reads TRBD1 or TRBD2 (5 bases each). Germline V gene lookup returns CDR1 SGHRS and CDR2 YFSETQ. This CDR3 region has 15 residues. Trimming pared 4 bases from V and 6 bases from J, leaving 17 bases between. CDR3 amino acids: CASSDRGPARNEQFF. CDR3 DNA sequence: TGCGCCAGCAGCGATAGGGGACCGGCTCGCAATGAGCAGTTCTTC.